Below, 16 T cell receptor beta chains from the same sample are listed, as sequenced in a study of cytomegalovirus exposure and HLA in healthy donors. This PCR relied on a set of 60 Vbeta primers and 13 Jbeta primers. The table came from immunoSEQ multiplex PCR; TCRdb's copy has only in-frame clones and leaves some out. The table has over 95,000 clones, about 78% seen once. The sample taken for sequencing was PBMCs. The receptors originated from a woman between 35 and 50 years old in good health and CMV-seropositive.

The chain carries TRBV7-6 and TRBJ2-3, with 7 bases lining up with TRBD2. This CDR3 has 15 amino acids. After removal of 0 bases from V and 6 bases from J, the junction contained 6 bases not matched to a gene. Per the germline V gene, CDR1 is SGHVS and CDR2 is FNYEAQ. The CDR3 sequence is CASSLAGLVMDTQYF. CDR3 nucleotide sequence: TGTGCCAGCAGCTTAGCAGGACTAGTAATGGATACGCAGTATTTT. The full variable domain, completed using reference TRBV7-6 and TRBJ2-3, is GAGVSQSPRYKVTKRGQDVALRCDPISGHVSLYWYRQALGQGPEFLTYFNYEAQQDKSGLPNDRFSAERPEGSISTLTIQRTEQRDSAMYRCASSLAGLVMDTQYFGPGTRLTVL.

V gene TRBV7-9 combines with J gene TRBJ1-1, with TRBD1 as a possible D gene (5 bases). Trimming shortened V by 4 bases and J by 7 bases, and 10 bases separated the two germline ends. Germline-derived CDR1 and CDR2 are SEHNR and FQNEAQ (reference sequence). There are 12 residues in the CDR3. DNA for the CDR3: TGTGCCAGCAGCTCCAGACAGATTGAAGCTTTCTTT. This codes for CASSSRQIEAFF.

V usage is TRBV15 and J usage is TRBJ1-2, with D perhaps TRBD1 (5 bases). Germline assignment: CDR1 LNHNV and CDR2 YYDKDF (reference sequence). The CDR3 totals 16 residues. The V end lost 4 bases, the J end lost 8 bases, and 23 bases lay between the germline ends. CDR3 DNA: TGTGCCACCAGCACCCGAGCGACAGTTCCCGTGGGCGGCTACACCTTC. Translating it yields CATSTRATVPVGGYTF.

The chain employs TRBV4-2 and TRBJ1-1; D perhaps matches TRBD1 (6 bases). The V end was cut by 7 bases, the J end by 8 bases, with 11 bases between. The CDR3 length is 11 residues. The germline CDR1 and CDR2 sequences are LGHNA and YNFKEQ. The CDR3 protein is CASTRGAEAFF. The CDR3 DNA reads TGTGCCAGCACCAGGGGCGCAGAAGCTTTCTTT.

The rearrangement uses TRBV7-9 and TRBJ1-1; weak D call: TRBD1 (5 bases). Germline lookup yields CDR1 SEHNR and CDR2 FQNEAQ (reference sequence). V was clipped by 3 bases and J by 0 bases, with 11 bases between them. The CDR3 covers 15 residues. The chain's CDR3 is CASSLQGTMNTEAFF. The CDR3 DNA reads TGTGCCAGCAGCTTGCAGGGTACAATGAACACTGAAGCTTTCTTT. The full variable domain, with the rest looked up from reference TRBV7-9 and TRBJ1-1, is DTGVSQNPRHKITKRGQNVTFRCDPISEHNRLYWYRQTLGQGPEFLTYFQNEAQLEKSRLLSDRFSAERPKGSFSTLEIQRTEQGDSAMYLCASSLQGTMNTEAFFGQGTRLTVV.

The rearrangement links TRBV5-1 to TRBJ1-1; 7 nucleotides line up with TRBD1. The CDR3 runs 16 residues. With V trimmed by 0 bases and J by 7 bases, 12 bases remained unmatched. Germline V gene sequence: CDR1 SGHRS, CDR2 YFSETQ. The CDR3 DNA follows: TGCGCCAGCAGCTTGGTAACTTTGACAGGGTTGGGTGAAGCTTTCTTT. It translates to CASSLVTLTGLGEAFF. The full variable domain, rest sourced from reference TRBV5-1 and TRBJ1-1, is KAGVTQTPRYLIKTRGQQVTLSCSPISGHRSVSWYQQTPGQGLQFLFEYFSETQRNKGNFPGRFSGRQFSNSRSEMNVSTLELGDSALYLCASSLVTLTGLGEAFFGQGTRLTVV.

V usage is TRBV7-6 and J usage is TRBJ2-1; 8 positions agree with TRBD1. V gave up 1 base and J gave up 4 bases; unmatched junction bases: 6. CDR1 SGHVS and CDR2 FNYEAQ come from the germline V gene. The CDR3 sequence is 16 residues long. The DNA of the CDR3 is TGTGCCAGCAGCTTAGAGGTCGGGACAGGTTACAATGAGCAGTTCTTC. As protein: CASSLEVGTGYNEQFF.

This clone turned up a few times. This rearrangement joins TRBV5-1 to TRBJ1-4; D possibly corresponds to TRBD1 (5 bases). The CDR3 runs 14 residues. V shed 2 bases and J shed 8 bases, with 13 bases lying between them. The germline gives CDR1 SGHRS, CDR2 YFSETQ. This CDR3 reads CASSFDSKGEKLFF. The CDR3 DNA follows: TGCGCCAGCAGCTTCGACAGCAAGGGGGAAAAACTGTTTTTT.

The sample holds one count of this clone. V is TRBV19 and J is TRBJ1-1; 8 nucleotides agree with TRBD1. The CDR3 has 14 residues. V shed 0 bases and J 11 bases; nucleotides not matched to a gene: 8. Per the germline V gene, CDR1 is LNHDA and CDR2 is SQIVND (reference sequence). This chain's CDR3 is CASSIDLSDRAAFF. The DNA of the CDR3 is TGTGCCAGTAGTATAGATCTATCGGACAGGGCCGCTTTCTTT.

The chain is built from TRBV2 and TRBJ1-3; D is possibly TRBD1 (5 bases). This CDR3 region has 15 residues. Trimming removed 7 bases from V and 4 bases from J, with 17 bases in between. The germline V gene encodes CDR1 SNHLY and CDR2 FYNNEI. In nucleotides, the CDR3 is TGTGCCAGCACCTTCGGGAGGGGCGCCGGAAACACCATATATTTT. Its protein product is CASTFGRGAGNTIYF.

This clone was counted many times. This CDR3 is CASRYTGTGDYNSPLHF. The CDR3 nucleotides are TGCGCCAGCAGATATACCGGGACAGGGGACTATAATTCACCCCTCCACTTT. The chain employs TRBV4-1 and TRBJ1-6; 10 bases fit TRBD1. CDR1 is MGHRA and CDR2 is YSYEKL in the germline V gene. Trimming cost V 6 bases and J 3 bases; bases outside gene matches: 8. This CDR3 comprises 17 residues.

The chain recombines TRBV11-2 with TRBJ1-6; D may be TRBD1 (5 bases). Deletions cut 0 bases from V and 9 bases from J, with 12 bases between. There are 15 residues in the CDR3. Looked up from germline, CDR1 is SGHAT and CDR2 is FQNNGV. The CDR3 loop is CASSLEETVSSPLHF. DNA of the CDR3: TGTGCCAGCAGCTTAGAGGAGACAGTTAGTTCACCCCTCCACTTT.

The rearrangement joins TRBV7-9 to TRBJ2-6; D call uncertain. CDR1 is SEHNR, CDR2 FQNEAQ, per germline (reference sequence). The CDR3 is 16 amino acids. V shed 6 bases and J shed 0 bases, with 12 bases lying between them. The CDR3, as DNA: TGTGCCAGCAGTTCTACAGCAAACTCTGGGGCCAACGTCCTGACTTTC. Encoded protein: CASSSTANSGANVLTF.

The chain recombines TRBV5-1 with TRBJ2-2; 9 bases are shared with TRBD1. V shed 7 bases and J 5 bases; nucleotides not matched to a gene: 9. CDR3 size: 15 residues. The V gene's germline CDR1 is SGHRS and CDR2 YFSETQ. The CDR3 protein is CASAGGTGRTGELFF. The DNA for the CDR3 is TGCGCCAGCGCAGGTGGGACAGGGAGGACCGGGGAGCTGTTTTTT.

J is TRBJ1-3 and V is TRBV4-2; D may be TRBD1 (6 bases). Trimming removed 1 base at V and 2 bases at J, with 12 bases between. In germline, CDR1 is LGHNA, CDR2 YNFKEQ. The CDR3 spans 16 residues. CDR3 bases: TGTGCCAGCAGCCAAGGGGGGCGCGGACCTGGAAACACCATATATTTT. Its protein product is CASSQGGRGPGNTIYF.

V usage is TRBV5-8 and J usage is TRBJ2-7; 8 bases line up with TRBD1. Per the germline V gene, CDR1 is SGHTS and CDR2 is YDEGEE. The ends lost 2 bases at V and 4 bases at J; junction bases unmatched: 5. The CDR3 consists of 14 residues. CDR3 in DNA: TGTGCCAGCAGCTTCCTCCAGGGGGCGTACGAGCAGTACTTC. Translating gives CASSFLQGAYEQYF.